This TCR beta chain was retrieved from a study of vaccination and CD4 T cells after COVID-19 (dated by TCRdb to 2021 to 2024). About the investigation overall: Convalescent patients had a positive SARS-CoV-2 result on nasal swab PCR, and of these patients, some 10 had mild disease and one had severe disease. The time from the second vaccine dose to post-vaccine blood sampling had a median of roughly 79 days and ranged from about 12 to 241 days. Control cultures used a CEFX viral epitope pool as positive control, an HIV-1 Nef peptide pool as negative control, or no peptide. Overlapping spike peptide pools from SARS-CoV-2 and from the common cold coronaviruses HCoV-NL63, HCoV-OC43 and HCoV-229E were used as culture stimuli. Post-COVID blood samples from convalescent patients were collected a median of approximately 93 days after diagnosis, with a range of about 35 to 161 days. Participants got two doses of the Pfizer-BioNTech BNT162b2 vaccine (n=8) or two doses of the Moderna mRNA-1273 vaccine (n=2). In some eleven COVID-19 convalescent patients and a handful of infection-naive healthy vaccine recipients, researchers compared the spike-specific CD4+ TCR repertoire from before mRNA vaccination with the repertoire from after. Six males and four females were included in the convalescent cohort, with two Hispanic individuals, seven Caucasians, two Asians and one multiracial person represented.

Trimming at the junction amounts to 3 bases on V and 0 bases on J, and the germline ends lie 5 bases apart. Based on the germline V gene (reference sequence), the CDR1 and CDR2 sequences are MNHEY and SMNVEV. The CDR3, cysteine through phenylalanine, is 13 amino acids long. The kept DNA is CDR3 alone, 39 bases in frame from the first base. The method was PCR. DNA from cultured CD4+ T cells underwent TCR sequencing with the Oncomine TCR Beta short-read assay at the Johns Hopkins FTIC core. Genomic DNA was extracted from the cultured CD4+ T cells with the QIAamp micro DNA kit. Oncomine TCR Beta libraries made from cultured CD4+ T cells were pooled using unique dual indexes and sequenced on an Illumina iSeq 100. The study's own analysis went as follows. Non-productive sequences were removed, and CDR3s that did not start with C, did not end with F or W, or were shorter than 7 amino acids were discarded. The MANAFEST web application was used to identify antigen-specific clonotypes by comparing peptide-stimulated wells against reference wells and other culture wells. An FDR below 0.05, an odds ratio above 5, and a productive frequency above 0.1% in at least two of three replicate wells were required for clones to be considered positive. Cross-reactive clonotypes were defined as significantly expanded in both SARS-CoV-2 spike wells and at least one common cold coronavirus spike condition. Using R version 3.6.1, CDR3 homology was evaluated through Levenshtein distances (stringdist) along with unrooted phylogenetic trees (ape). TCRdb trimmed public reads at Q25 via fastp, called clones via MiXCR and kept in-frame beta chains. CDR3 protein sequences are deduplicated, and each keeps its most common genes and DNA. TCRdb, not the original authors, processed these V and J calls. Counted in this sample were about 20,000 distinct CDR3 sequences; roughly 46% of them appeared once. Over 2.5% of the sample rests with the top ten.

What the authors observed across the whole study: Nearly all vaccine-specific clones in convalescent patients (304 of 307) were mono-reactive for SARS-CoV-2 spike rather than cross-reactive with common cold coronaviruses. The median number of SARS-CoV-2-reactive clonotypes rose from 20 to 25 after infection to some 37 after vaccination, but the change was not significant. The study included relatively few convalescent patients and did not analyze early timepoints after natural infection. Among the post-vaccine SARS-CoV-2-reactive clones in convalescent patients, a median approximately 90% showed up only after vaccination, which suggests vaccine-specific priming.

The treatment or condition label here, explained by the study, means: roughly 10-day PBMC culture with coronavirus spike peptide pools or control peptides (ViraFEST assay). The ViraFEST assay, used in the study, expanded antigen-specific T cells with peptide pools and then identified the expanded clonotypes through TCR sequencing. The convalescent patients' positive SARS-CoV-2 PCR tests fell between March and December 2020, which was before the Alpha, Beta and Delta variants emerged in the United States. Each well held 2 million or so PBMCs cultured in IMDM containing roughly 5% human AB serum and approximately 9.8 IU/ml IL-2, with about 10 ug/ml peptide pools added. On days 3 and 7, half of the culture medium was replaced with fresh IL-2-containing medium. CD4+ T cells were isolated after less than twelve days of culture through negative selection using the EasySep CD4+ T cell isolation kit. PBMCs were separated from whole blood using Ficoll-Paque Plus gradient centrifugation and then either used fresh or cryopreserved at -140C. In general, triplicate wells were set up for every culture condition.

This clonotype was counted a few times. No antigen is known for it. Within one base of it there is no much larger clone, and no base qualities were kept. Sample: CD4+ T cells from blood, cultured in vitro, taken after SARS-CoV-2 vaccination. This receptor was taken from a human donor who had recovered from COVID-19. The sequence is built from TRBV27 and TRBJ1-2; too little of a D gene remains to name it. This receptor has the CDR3 CASSFAANYGYTF. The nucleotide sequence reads TGTGCCAGCAGTTTCGCAGCTAACTATGGCTACACCTTC.